A selection of T cell receptor beta chains follows, all from one sample in a study of blood T cell repertoires in COVID-19. Produced via immunoSEQ multiplex PCR; TCRdb's table is partial and in-frame only. The repertoire has 250,000 to 400,000 clones, around 86% of them found once; the top ten carry 1%. The specimen was peripheral blood. The receptors derive from a man aged 50 to 60 with active or convalescent COVID-19. The CDR3 runs from the conserved cysteine through the conserved F or W. A D gene is named only where the DNA matches it firmly. Not every row has a clone size; where given, it reads once, few, many or a size class.

j_call	d_call	clone_size	v_call	cdr3_aa	cdr3_nt
TRBJ1-1	TRBD1	NA	TRBV27	CASRRTGVDTEAFF	TGTGCCAGCAGGCGGACAGGGGTGGATACTGAAGCTTTCTTT
TRBJ2-5	TRBD2	NA	TRBV7-3	CASSSGLAGAGETQYF	TGTGCCAGCAGCTCTGGACTAGCGGGAGCCGGGGAGACCCAGTACTTC
TRBJ2-5	NA	NA	TRBV25-1	CASSDLRARANSRETQYF	TGTGCCAGCAGCGACCTCAGGGCAAGGGCGAACTCACGAGAGACCCAGTACTTC
TRBJ1-2	TRBD1	NA	TRBV6-2/TRBV6-3	CASSRQGDGYTF	TGTGCCAGCAGTAGACAGGGGGATGGCTACACCTTC
TRBJ1-4	NA	few	TRBV11-2	CASSLGPQTNEKLFF	TGTGCCAGCAGCTTAGGTCCCCAAACTAATGAAAAACTGTTTTTT
TRBJ2-3	NA	NA	TRBV19	CASSSQGRRQTSTDTQYF	TGTGCCAGTAGTAGCCAGGGAAGACGACAGACCAGCACAGATACGCAGTATTTT
TRBJ2-3	NA	NA	TRBV5-1	CASSLDPGTDTQYF	TGCGCCAGCAGCTTGGATCCGGGGACAGATACGCAGTATTTT
TRBJ1-1	NA	few	TRBV28	CASIPERGGNTEAFF	TGTGCCAGCATTCCCGAGAGGGGGGGGAACACTGAAGCTTTCTTT
TRBJ2-1	TRBD2	NA	TRBV29-1	CSVALAGGREQFF	TGCAGCGTTGCGCTAGCGGGAGGCCGGGAGCAGTTCTTC
TRBJ1-5	NA	NA	TRBV4-1	CASSQETQHNQPQHF	TGCGCCAGCAGCCAAGAAACACAGCACAATCAGCCCCAGCATTTT
TRBJ1-4	NA	NA	TRBV11-2	CASSLGAANEKLFF	TGTGCCAGCAGCTTAGGTGCCGCGAATGAAAAACTGTTTTTT
TRBJ1-5	TRBD1	once	TRBV6-5	CASSSTRGQPQHF	TGTGCCAGCAGTTCGACCAGGGGGCAGCCCCAGCATTTT
TRBJ2-3	TRBD2	NA	TRBV7-9	CASSLVLAGGADTQYF	TGTGCCAGCAGCTTAGTACTAGCGGGAGGGGCAGATACGCAGTATTTT
TRBJ1-5	NA	NA	TRBV2	CASSLLGAGSNQPQHF	TGTGCCAGCAGCCTCTTGGGGGCTGGGTCTAATCAGCCCCAGCATTTT
TRBJ2-1	TRBD2	NA	TRBV19	CASSTRLAGFNEQFF	TGTGCCAGTAGTACCCGTCTAGCGGGGTTCAATGAGCAGTTCTTC
TRBJ1-4	NA	NA	TRBV28	CASSFYSNEKLFF	TGTGCCAGCAGTTTTTACAGTAATGAAAAACTGTTTTTT
TRBJ2-3	NA	NA	TRBV10-3	CAISEQGRGTDTQYF	TGTGCCATCAGTGAGCAGGGCAGAGGCACAGATACGCAGTATTTT
TRBJ2-1	NA	once	TRBV23-1	CASSQWSPRYSYNEQFF	TGCGCCAGCAGTCAATGGTCCCCACGGTACTCCTACAATGAGCAGTTCTTC
TRBJ2-7	NA	NA	TRBV3-1/TRBV3-2	CASSHQRQKPRTSYEQYF	TGTGCCAGCAGCCACCAACGACAGAAACCGAGAACATCCTACGAGCAGTACTTC
TRBJ2-7	TRBD1	many	TRBV5-1	CASSLMSPTGGAGYEQYF	TGCGCCAGCAGCTTAATGTCCCCCACAGGGGGCGCCGGCTACGAGCAGTACTTC
TRBJ1-6	TRBD1	NA	TRBV6-5	CASSYSGQELSPLHF	TGTGCCAGCAGTTACTCAGGACAGGAGCTTTCACCCCTCCACTTT
TRBJ2-3	NA	NA	TRBV24-1	CATSDPKGQGTDTQYF	TGTGCCACCAGTGACCCCAAGGGTCAGGGAACAGATACGCAGTATTTT
TRBJ2-1	TRBD2	few	TRBV27	CASISLGTSGVREQFF	TGTGCCAGCATCTCCCTGGGGACTAGCGGGGTTCGAGAGCAGTTCTTC
TRBJ1-2	NA	once	TRBV19	CASSPQDGYGYTF	TGTGCCAGTAGTCCCCAGGATGGCTATGGCTACACCTTC
TRBJ2-3	NA	NA	TRBV9	CASSVASTDTQYF	TGTGCCAGCAGCGTAGCTAGCACAGATACGCAGTATTTT
TRBJ2-1	TRBD1	NA	TRBV27	CASSRYPADRGHEQFF	TGTGCCAGCAGTCGATACCCCGCTGACAGGGGCCATGAGCAGTTCTTC
TRBJ1-6	TRBD1	NA	TRBV18	CASSPGQGRNSPLHF	TGTGCCAGCTCACCGGGACAGGGTCGGAATTCACCCCTCCACTTT
TRBJ1-1	TRBD1	NA	TRBV27	CASIARTGSTEAFF	TGTGCCAGCATCGCACGGACAGGGAGCACTGAAGCTTTCTTT
TRBJ2-7	NA	NA	TRBV9	CASSGREGVIYEQYF	TGTGCCAGCAGCGGAAGGGAGGGGGTGATCTACGAGCAGTACTTC
TRBJ1-1	TRBD1	NA	TRBV2	CASTIQGMAFF	TGTGCCAGCACCATACAGGGGATGGCTTTCTTT
TRBJ1-5	TRBD1	NA	TRBV7-8	CASSLTGQGRNQPQHF	TGTGCCAGCAGCTTAACGGGACAGGGACGAAATCAGCCCCAGCATTTT
TRBJ1-5	TRBD1	NA	TRBV28	CASSTGQGNQPQHF	TGTGCCAGCAGCACTGGACAGGGCAATCAGCCCCAGCATTTT
TRBJ1-6	TRBD1	NA	TRBV4-3	CASSQVGGQGAPLHF	TGCGCCAGCAGCCAAGTAGGGGGACAGGGGGCTCCCCTCCACTTT
TRBJ1-6	NA	NA	TRBV18	CASSEPGVRDSPLHF	TGTGCCAGCTCAGAACCGGGTGTGAGGGATTCACCCCTCCACTTT
TRBJ1-6	NA	once	TRBV5-1	CASSLVAGPPNNSPLHF	TGCGCCAGCAGCTTGGTCGCAGGCCCGCCTAATAATTCACCCCTCCACTTT
TRBJ1-2	NA	NA	TRBV29-1	CSVDFTGANYGYTF	TGCAGCGTTGATTTTACGGGGGCTAACTATGGCTACACCTTC
TRBJ1-4	NA	NA	TRBV4-1	CASSHPHEVNEKLFF	TGCGCCAGCAGCCATCCACACGAGGTTAATGAAAAACTGTTTTTT
TRBJ2-1	NA	NA	TRBV6-2/TRBV6-3	CASSSRLSPRPHEQFF	TGTGCCAGCAGTTCCCGATTGAGCCCCAGGCCCCATGAGCAGTTCTTC
TRBJ1-2	TRBD1	once	TRBV9	CASSVTGVTDYGYTF	TGTGCCAGCAGCGTCACAGGGGTGACGGACTATGGCTACACCTTC
TRBJ1-5	TRBD1	NA	TRBV28	CASSRPTGINQPQHF	TGTGCCAGCAGTCGCCCGACAGGGATCAATCAGCCCCAGCATTTT
TRBJ1-1	NA	NA	TRBV13	CASSSTGWAEAFF	TGTGCCAGCAGCTCAACAGGGTGGGCTGAAGCTTTCTTT
TRBJ1-1	NA	once	TRBV11-2	CASREGRNTEAFF	TGTGCCAGCAGGGAGGGAAGGAACACTGAAGCTTTCTTT
TRBJ2-7	TRBD2	few	TRBV10-3	CAIRRTSGSSYEQYF	TGTGCCATCAGGCGGACTAGCGGGAGTTCCTACGAGCAGTACTTC
TRBJ1-2	NA	NA	TRBV28	CASSLNALYGYTF	TGTGCCAGCAGTTTGAACGCACTCTATGGCTACACCTTC
TRBJ2-5	TRBD1	NA	TRBV10-3	CAISDVGQGKETQYF	TGTGCCATCAGCGACGTGGGACAGGGTAAAGAGACCCAGTACTTC
TRBJ1-1	TRBD1	NA	TRBV3-1/TRBV3-2	CASRNSGTGGMFEAFF	TGTGCCAGCAGGAACTCCGGGACAGGGGGGATGTTTGAAGCTTTCTTT
TRBJ1-1	TRBD1	NA	TRBV5-5	CASSFPGTVNTEAFF	TGTGCCAGCAGCTTCCCCGGGACAGTAAACACTGAAGCTTTCTTT
TRBJ1-1	NA	NA	TRBV5-6	CASSLRTGQGPLNTEAFF	TGTGCCAGCAGCTTGCGCACGGGGCAGGGGCCATTGAACACTGAAGCTTTCTTT
TRBJ2-4	TRBD2	NA	TRBV20-1	CSASRGRGDKNIQYF	TGCAGTGCTAGTCGCGGGAGGGGTGACAAAAACATTCAGTACTTC
TRBJ2-1	TRBD1	NA	TRBV2	CASRYRGEYNEQFF	TGTGCCAGCAGGTACAGGGGGGAGTACAATGAGCAGTTCTTC
TRBJ2-3	TRBD2	once	TRBV19	CASSTRLAGDGTDTQYF	TGTGCCAGTAGTACCCGCCTAGCGGGAGATGGCACAGATACGCAGTATTTT
TRBJ2-2	NA	NA	TRBV19	CAVSSGRRHTGELFF	TGTGCCGTCAGTAGTGGCAGGCGACACACCGGGGAGCTGTTTTTT
TRBJ1-4	NA	NA	TRBV27	CASSWGATYNEKLFF	TGTGCCAGCAGTTGGGGAGCTACGTATAATGAAAAACTGTTTTTT
TRBJ1-1	TRBD1	NA	TRBV29-1	CSVESTPTGTEAFF	TGCAGCGTTGAAAGTACCCCGACAGGGACTGAAGCTTTCTTT
TRBJ1-4	TRBD1	NA	TRBV4-3	CASSQGQGIGEKLFF	TGCGCCAGCAGCCAAGGACAGGGGATTGGTGAAAAACTGTTTTTT